This record covers a single T cell receptor beta chain. Its antigen is undetermined. These data originate in a study of shared clonotypes between healthy human individuals. Study background: Researchers assigned three CD4 naive, three CD4 memory, two CD8 naive and one CD8 memory plate to each donor.

Findings of the study overall: What naive subsets generally showed was a larger estimated richness than memory subsets showed.

Healthy and HIV-negative, the adult donors had no recent acute infections or vaccinations. The CDR3 extends over 11 amino acids. Per the germline V gene, CDR1 is SGHRS and CDR2 is YFSETQ. Trimming shortened V by 6 bases and J by 0 bases, and 3 bases separated the two germline ends. About 30,000 T cell genomes, or approximately 0.2 ug DNA, went into the sorted-subset replicate PCRs. Here immunoSEQ multiplex PCR was the method, and the copy in TCRdb shows in-frame clones only, minus some. The sample carries 500,000 or so clones, about 96% recorded once. J is TRBJ1-2 and V is TRBV5-1, with no clear D. The source is a woman in her 30s in good health. Sequencing was carried out using naive CD4+ T cells sorted from blood. Described subset: CD45RA+ positively selected. The CDR3 sequence is CASKANYGYTF. The CDR3 DNA reads as TGCGCCAGCAAAGCTAACTATGGCTACACCTTC.